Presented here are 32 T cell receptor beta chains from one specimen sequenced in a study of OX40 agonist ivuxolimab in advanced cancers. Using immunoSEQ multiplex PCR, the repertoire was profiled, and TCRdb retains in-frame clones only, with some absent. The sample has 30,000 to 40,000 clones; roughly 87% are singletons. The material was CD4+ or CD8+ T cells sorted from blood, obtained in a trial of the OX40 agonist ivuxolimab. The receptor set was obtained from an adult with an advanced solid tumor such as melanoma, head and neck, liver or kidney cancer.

The CDR3 region is CASSHRQGELIPEAFF. For the CDR3, the DNA is TGCGCCAGCAGCCACCGACAGGGCGAATTGATACCTGAAGCTTTCTTT. The genes are TRBV4-3 and TRBJ1-1; 7 positions agree with TRBD1. This CDR3 is 16 amino acids long. The J segment lost 6 bases and the V segment lost 3 bases, leaving 13 bases of the junction unmatched. Germline-derived CDR1 and CDR2 are LGHNA and YSLEER.

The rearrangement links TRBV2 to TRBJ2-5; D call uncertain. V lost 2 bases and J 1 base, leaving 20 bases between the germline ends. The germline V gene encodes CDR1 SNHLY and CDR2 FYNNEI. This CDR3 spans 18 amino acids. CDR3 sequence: CASSEPGPRSPFQETQYF. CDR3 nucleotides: TGTGCCAGCAGTGAACCCGGTCCGAGATCCCCTTTCCAAGAGACCCAGTACTTC.

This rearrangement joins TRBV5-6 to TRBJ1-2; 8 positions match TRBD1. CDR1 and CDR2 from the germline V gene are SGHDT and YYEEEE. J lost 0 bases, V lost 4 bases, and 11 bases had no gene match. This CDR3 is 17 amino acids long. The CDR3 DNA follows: TGTGCCAGCAGCCCCGGACAGGGAAAGTGGACTAACTATGGCTACACCTTC. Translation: CASSPGQGKWTNYGYTF.

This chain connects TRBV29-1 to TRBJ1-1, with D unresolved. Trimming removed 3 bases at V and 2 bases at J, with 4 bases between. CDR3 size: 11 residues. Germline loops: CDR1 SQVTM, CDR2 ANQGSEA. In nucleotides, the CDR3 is TGCAGCGTTGAGTACAACACTGAAGCTTTCTTT. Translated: CSVEYNTEAFF.

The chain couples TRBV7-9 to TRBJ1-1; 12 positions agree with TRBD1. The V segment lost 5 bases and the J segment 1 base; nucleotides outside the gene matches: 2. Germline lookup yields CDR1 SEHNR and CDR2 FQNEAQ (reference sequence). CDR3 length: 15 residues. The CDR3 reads CASSRGQGANTEAFF. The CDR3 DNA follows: TGTGCCAGCAGCCGGGGACAGGGGGCGAACACTGAAGCTTTCTTT. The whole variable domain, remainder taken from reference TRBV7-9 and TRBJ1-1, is DTGVSQNPRHKITKRGQNVTFRCDPISEHNRLYWYRQTLGQGPEFLTYFQNEAQLEKSRLLSDRFSAERPKGSFSTLEIQRTEQGDSAMYLCASSRGQGANTEAFFGQGTRLTVV.

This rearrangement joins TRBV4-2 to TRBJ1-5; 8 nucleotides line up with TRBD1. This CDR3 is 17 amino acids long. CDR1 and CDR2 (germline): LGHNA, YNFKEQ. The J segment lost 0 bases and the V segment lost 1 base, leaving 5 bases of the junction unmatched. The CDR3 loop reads CASSQGTGQDSNQPQHF. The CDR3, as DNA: TGTGCCAGCAGCCAAGGGACGGGACAGGATAGCAATCAGCCCCAGCATTTT.

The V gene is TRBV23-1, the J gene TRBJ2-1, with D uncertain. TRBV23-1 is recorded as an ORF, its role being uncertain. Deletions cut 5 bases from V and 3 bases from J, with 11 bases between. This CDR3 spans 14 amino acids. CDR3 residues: CASSRPLGYNEQFF. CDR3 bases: TGCGCCAGCAGTAGACCTTTGGGCTACAATGAGCAGTTCTTC.

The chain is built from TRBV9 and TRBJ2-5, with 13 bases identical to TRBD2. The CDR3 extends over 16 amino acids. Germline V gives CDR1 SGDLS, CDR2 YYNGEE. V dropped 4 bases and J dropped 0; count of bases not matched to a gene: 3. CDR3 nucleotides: TGTGCCAGCAGCACCGGACTAGCGGGGGACCAAGAGACCCAGTACTTC. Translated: CASSTGLAGDQETQYF.

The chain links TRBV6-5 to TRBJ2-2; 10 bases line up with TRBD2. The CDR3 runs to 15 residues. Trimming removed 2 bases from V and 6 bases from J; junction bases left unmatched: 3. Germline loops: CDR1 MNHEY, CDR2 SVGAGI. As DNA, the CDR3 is TGTGCCAGCAGTTACGGAGCGGGGGGGCCCGGGGAGCTGTTTTTT. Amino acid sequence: CASSYGAGGPGELFF.

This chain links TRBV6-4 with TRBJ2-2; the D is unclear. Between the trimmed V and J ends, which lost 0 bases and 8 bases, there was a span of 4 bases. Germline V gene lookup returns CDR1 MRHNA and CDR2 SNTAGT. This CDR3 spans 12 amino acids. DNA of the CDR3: TGTGCCAGCAGTGACTCCGGGGGGGAGCTGTTTTTT. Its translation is CASSDSGGELFF.

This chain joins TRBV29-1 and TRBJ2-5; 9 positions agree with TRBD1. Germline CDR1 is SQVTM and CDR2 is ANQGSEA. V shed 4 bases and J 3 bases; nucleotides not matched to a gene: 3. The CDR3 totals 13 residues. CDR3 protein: CSVVRTGEETQYF. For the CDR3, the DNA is TGCAGCGTTGTTAGGACAGGGGAAGAGACCCAGTACTTC.

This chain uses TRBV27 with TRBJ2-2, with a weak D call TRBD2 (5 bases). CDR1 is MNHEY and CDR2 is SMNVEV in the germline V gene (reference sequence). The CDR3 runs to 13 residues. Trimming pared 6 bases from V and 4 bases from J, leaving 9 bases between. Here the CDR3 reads CASRGSGTGELFF. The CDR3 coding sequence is TGTGCCAGCAGAGGGAGCGGCACCGGGGAGCTGTTTTTT.

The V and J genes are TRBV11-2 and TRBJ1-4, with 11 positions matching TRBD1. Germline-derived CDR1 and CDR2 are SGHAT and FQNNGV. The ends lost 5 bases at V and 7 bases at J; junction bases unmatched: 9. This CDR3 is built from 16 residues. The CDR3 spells CASSRTGGDWAEKLFF. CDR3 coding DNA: TGTGCCAGCAGCCGGACAGGGGGCGACTGGGCTGAAAAACTGTTTTTT.

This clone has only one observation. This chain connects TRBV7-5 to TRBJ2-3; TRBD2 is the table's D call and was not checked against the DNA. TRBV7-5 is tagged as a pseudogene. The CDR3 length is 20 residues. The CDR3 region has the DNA TGTGCCAGAAGCCCCTTAGGACTAGCGGGGGCCCACACGAGCACAGATACGCAGTATTTT. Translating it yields CARSPLGLAGAHTSTDTQYF.

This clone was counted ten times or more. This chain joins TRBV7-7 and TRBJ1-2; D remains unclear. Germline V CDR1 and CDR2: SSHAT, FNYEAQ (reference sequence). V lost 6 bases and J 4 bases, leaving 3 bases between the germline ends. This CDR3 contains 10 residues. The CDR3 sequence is CASSLYGYTF. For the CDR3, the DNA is TGTGCCAGCAGTCTCTATGGCTACACCTTC.

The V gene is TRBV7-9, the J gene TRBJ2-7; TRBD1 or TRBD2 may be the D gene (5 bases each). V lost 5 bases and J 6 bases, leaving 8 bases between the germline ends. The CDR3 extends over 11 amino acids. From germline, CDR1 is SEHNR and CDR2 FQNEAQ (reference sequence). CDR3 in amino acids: CASSPGSEQYF. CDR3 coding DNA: TGTGCCAGCAGCCCAGGGAGCGAGCAGTACTTC. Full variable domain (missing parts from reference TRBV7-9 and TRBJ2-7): DTGVSQNPRHKITKRGQNVTFRCDPISEHNRLYWYRQTLGQGPEFLTYFQNEAQLEKSRLLSDRFSAERPKGSFSTLEIQRTEQGDSAMYLCASSPGSEQYFGPGTRLTVT.

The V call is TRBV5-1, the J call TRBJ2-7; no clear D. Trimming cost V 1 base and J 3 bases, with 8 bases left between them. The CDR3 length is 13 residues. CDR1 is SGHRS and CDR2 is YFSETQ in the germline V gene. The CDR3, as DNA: TGCGCCAGCAGCTTGAGCACGGACTACGAGCAGTACTTC. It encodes CASSLSTDYEQYF.

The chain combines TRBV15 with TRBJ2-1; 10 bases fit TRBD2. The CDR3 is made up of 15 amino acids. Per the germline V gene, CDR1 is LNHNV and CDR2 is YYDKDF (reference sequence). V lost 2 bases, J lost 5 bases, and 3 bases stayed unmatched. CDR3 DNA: TGTGCCACCAGCAGACCTAGCGGGGGTAACAATGAGCAGTTCTTC. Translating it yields CATSRPSGGNNEQFF.

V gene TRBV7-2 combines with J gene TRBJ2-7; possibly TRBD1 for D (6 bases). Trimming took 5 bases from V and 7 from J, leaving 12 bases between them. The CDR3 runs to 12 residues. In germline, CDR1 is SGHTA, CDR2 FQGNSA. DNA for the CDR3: TGTGCCAGCAGCCCTGGGACATGGGAGCAGTACTTC. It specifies CASSPGTWEQYF.

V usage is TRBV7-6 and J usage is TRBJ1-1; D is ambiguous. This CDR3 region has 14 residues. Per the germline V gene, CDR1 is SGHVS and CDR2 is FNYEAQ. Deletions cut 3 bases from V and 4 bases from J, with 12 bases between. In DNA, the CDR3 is TGTGCCAGCAGCTTGGGTGACGGGAGCACTGAAGCTTTCTTT. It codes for CASSLGDGSTEAFF.

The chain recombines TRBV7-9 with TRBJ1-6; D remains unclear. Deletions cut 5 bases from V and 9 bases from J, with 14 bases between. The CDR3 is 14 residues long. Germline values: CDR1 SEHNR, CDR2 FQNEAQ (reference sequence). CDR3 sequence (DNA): TGTGCCAGCAGCCCCGAAGGGATTTCTTCACCCCTCCACTTT. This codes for CASSPEGISSPLHF.

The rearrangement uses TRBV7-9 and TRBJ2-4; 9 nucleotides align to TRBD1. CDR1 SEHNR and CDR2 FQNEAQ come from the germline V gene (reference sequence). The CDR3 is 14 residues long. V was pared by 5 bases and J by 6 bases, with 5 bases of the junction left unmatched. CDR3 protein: CASSPRQGGNIQYF. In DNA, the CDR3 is TGTGCCAGCAGCCCCCGACAGGGGGGAAACATTCAGTACTTC.

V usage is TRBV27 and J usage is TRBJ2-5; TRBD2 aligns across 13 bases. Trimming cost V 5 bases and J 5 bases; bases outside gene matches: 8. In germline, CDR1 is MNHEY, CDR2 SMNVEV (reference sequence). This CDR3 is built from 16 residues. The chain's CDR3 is CASSTGTSGARETQYF. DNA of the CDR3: TGTGCCAGCAGTACCGGGACTAGCGGGGCTCGGGAGACCCAGTACTTC.

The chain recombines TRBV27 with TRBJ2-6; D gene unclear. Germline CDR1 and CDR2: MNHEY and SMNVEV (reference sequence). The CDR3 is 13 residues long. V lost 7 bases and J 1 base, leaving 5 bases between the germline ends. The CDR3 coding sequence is TGTGCCAGCACCGAATCTGGGGCCAACGTCCTGACTTTC. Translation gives CASTESGANVLTF.

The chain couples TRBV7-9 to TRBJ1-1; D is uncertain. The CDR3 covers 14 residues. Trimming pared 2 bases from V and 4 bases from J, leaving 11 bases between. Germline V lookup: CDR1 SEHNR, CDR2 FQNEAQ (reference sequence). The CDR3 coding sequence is TGTGCCAGCAGCTTATCAGTCCGCCCCACTGAAGCTTTCTTT. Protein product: CASSLSVRPTEAFF.

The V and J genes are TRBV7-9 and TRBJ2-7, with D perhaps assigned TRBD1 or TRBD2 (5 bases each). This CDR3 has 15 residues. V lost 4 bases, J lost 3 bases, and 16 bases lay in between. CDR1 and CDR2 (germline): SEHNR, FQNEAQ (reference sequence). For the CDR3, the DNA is TGTGCCAGCAGCTATATTTCGGGGCCCGGCTACGAGCAGTACTTC. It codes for CASSYISGPGYEQYF.

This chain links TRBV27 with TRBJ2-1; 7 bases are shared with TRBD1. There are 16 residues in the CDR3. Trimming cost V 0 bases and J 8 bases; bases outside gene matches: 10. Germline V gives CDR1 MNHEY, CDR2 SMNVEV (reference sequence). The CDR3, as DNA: TGTGCCAGCAGTTTATCGCTAGACAGGGCGATTGATGAGCAGTTCTTC. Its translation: CASSLSLDRAIDEQFF.

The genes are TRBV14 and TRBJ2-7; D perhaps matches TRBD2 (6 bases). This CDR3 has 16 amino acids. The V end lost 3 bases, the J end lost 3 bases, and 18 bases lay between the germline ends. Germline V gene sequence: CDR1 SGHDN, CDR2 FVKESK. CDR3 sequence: CASSQIGREPRYEQYF. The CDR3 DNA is TGTGCCAGCAGCCAGATCGGGAGAGAACCCCGCTACGAGCAGTACTTC.

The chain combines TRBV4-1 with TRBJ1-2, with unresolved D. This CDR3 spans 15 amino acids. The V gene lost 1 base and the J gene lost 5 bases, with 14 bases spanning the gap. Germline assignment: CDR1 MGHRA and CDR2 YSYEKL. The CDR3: CASSQGELGSYGYTF. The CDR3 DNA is TGCGCCAGCAGCCAAGGCGAGTTGGGCTCTTATGGCTACACCTTC.

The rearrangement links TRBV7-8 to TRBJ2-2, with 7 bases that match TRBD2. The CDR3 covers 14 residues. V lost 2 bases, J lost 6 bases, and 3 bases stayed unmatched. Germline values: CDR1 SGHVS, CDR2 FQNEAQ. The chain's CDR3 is CASSLWGGAGELFF. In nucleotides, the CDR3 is TGTGCCAGCAGCTTATGGGGAGGGGCCGGGGAGCTGTTTTTT. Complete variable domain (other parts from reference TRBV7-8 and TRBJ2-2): GAGVSQSPRYKVAKRGQDVALRCDPISGHVSLFWYQQALGQGPEFLTYFQNEAQLDKSGLPSDRFFAERPEGSVSTLKIQRTQQEDSAVYLCASSLWGGAGELFFGEGSRLTVL.

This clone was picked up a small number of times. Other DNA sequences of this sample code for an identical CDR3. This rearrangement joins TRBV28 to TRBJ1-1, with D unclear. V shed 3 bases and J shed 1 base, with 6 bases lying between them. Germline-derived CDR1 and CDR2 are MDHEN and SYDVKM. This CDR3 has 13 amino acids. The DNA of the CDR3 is TGTGCCAGCAGTTTTGTGGGGAACACTGAAGCTTTCTTT. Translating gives CASSFVGNTEAFF.

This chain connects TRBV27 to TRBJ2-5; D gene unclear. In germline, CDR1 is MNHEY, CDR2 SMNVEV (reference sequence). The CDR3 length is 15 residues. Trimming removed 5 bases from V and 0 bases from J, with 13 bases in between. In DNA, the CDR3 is TGTGCCAGCAGTCTTTGGGCTCGGGACCAAGAGACCCAGTACTTC. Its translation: CASSLWARDQETQYF.